The rows below give T cell receptor beta chains drawn from one sample of a study of T cell changes during pregnancy in multiple sclerosis. Some clones are missing from TCRdb's copy, which holds only in-frame ones; the method was immunoSEQ multiplex PCR. The table lists about 59,000 clones, 90% of them singletons. The sequences come from peripheral blood, collected in the third trimester of pregnancy. The receptor set was obtained from a female donor in good health, enrolled as a control in a pregnancy study. CDR3s include the opening cysteine and the closing phenylalanine or tryptophan. A D gene is named only where the DNA matches it firmly. Some rows have no size entry. The others give once, few or many, or a class for an expanded clone.

size,length,J,D,V,CDR3,DNA
.,19,TRBJ1-4,.,TRBV5-4,CASSLAGGVSKSTNEKLFF,TGTGCCAGCAGCTTGGCCGGGGGGGTTTCTAAGTCCACTAATGAAAAACTGTTTTTT
.,19,TRBJ1-5,.,TRBV21-1,CASSKEDRLIRHSNQPQHF,TGTGCCAGCAGCAAAGAGGACAGATTAATCCGACATAGCAATCAGCCCCAGCATTTT
.,16,TRBJ2-3,TRBD2,TRBV7-2,CASSRRLAGLGDTQYF,TGTGCCAGCAGTCGACGACTAGCGGGGCTGGGAGATACGCAGTATTTT
.,16,TRBJ1-4,.,TRBV9,CASATGGTTTNEKLFF,TGTGCCAGTGCTACGGGGGGCACAACAACTAATGAAAAACTGTTTTTT
.,21,TRBJ1-2,TRBD1,TRBV7-6,CASSNHSSGFANRGSIYGYTF,TGTGCCAGCAGCAATCATTCCTCCGGATTCGCAAACAGGGGGTCAATCTATGGCTACACCTTC
.,14,TRBJ1-4,.,TRBV7-8,CASRSGQGYEKLFF,TGTGCCAGCAGGAGTGGGCAGGGGTATGAAAAACTGTTTTTT
.,18,TRBJ2-1,.,TRBV5-3,CARSLRLNRSGVYNEQFF,TGTGCCAGAAGCTTGAGATTAAACAGGTCTGGTGTCTACAATGAGCAGTTCTTC
.,12,TRBJ1-2,TRBD1,TRBV6-1,CASSRQGYGYTF,TGTGCCAGCAGTAGACAGGGCTATGGCTACACCTTC
.,14,TRBJ1-6,.,TRBV10-1,CASSTGTPNSPLHF,TGCGCCAGCAGTACCGGGACACCTAATTCACCCCTCCACTTT
.,15,TRBJ2-1,TRBD1,TRBV30,CAWEYGQGSYNEQFF,TGTGCCTGGGAATATGGACAGGGTTCCTACAATGAGCAGTTCTTC
.,18,TRBJ1-1,TRBD1,TRBV7-2,CASSAITGAKVYLTEAFF,TGTGCCAGCAGCGCCATCACAGGGGCGAAGGTATATCTCACTGAAGCTTTCTTT
medium-sized,14,TRBJ2-1,.,TRBV7-9,CASSPTGLDNEQFF,TGTGCCAGCAGCCCGACGGGGTTGGACAATGAGCAGTTCTTC
.,13,TRBJ2-7,.,TRBV7-2,CASSLLQGGEQYF,TGTGCCAGCAGCTTATTACAGGGCGGCGAGCAGTACTTC
.,18,TRBJ1-6,TRBD1,TRBV11-3,CASSLALLQGAYNSPLHF,TGTGCCAGCAGCTTAGCGTTATTACAGGGGGCGTATAATTCACCCCTCCACTTT
.,11,TRBJ1-2,TRBD1,TRBV2,CAIRDREGYTF,TGTGCCATTCGGGACAGGGAAGGCTACACCTTC
.,15,TRBJ2-7,.,TRBV12-2,CASRLEGPGGYEQYF,TGTGCAAGTCGCTTAGAAGGGCCGGGGGGCTACGAGCAGTACTTC
.,15,TRBJ2-7,TRBD2,TRBV29-1,CSVELLAATSYEQYF,TGCAGCGTTGAGCTCCTAGCGGCTACTTCCTACGAGCAGTACTTC
.,14,TRBJ2-5,TRBD1,TRBV18,CASLDRVEQETQYF,TGTGCCAGCTTAGACAGGGTGGAACAAGAGACCCAGTACTTC
.,15,TRBJ1-1,TRBD1,TRBV27,CASSYLDRRNTEAFF,TGTGCCAGCAGTTACCTGGACAGGAGGAACACTGAAGCTTTCTTT
.,16,TRBJ2-3,TRBD2,TRBV4-2,CASSQGTSGLTDTQYF,TGTGCCAGCAGCCAAGGGACTAGCGGCCTCACAGATACGCAGTATTTT
.,16,TRBJ1-2,TRBD1,TRBV7-2,CASSSRTGATNYGYTF,TGTGCCAGCAGCTCACGGACAGGGGCGACGAACTATGGCTACACCTTC
.,15,TRBJ1-5,.,TRBV28,CASSRTKGRDQPQHF,TGTGCCAGCAGCAGAACGAAGGGGAGGGATCAGCCCCAGCATTTT
.,12,TRBJ1-1,TRBD1,TRBV19,CASEGADTEAFF,TGTGCCAGCGAGGGGGCAGACACTGAAGCTTTCTTT
.,17,TRBJ1-6,.,TRBV4-3,CASSQDRAGGYNSPLHF,TGCGCCAGCAGCCAAGATAGGGCGGGAGGGTATAATTCACCCCTCCACTTT
once,14,TRBJ1-4,TRBD1,TRBV7-9,CASSETGTDEKLFF,TGTGCCAGCAGCGAGACGGGGACAGATGAAAAACTGTTTTTT
.,14,TRBJ1-1,TRBD1,TRBV18,CASSPDRVGTEAFF,TGTGCCAGCTCACCAGACAGGGTCGGGACTGAAGCTTTCTTT
.,15,TRBJ1-1,TRBD1,TRBV19,CASSINRGGNTEAFF,TGTGCCAGTAGTATCAACAGGGGAGGGAACACTGAAGCTTTCTTT
.,14,TRBJ2-1,TRBD1,TRBV5-1,CASSSTDRSNEQFF,TGCGCCAGCAGCTCGACGGACAGGTCGAATGAGCAGTTCTTC
.,14,TRBJ2-7,TRBD1,TRBV18,CASSPTGQTYEQYF,TGTGCCAGCTCACCCACGGGACAGACCTACGAGCAGTACTTC
.,14,TRBJ1-4,TRBD1,TRBV6-5,CASSPGQTNEKLFF,TGTGCCAGCAGCCCGGGACAGACTAATGAAAAACTGTTTTTT
.,16,TRBJ1-4,.,TRBV23-1,CASSQSGPRWGEKLFF,TGCGCCAGCAGTCAATCGGGGCCCCGGTGGGGTGAAAAACTGTTTTTT
.,14,TRBJ1-1,.,TRBV5-4,CASSLTDSHTEAFF,TGTGCCAGCAGCCTCACGGACAGTCACACTGAAGCTTTCTTT
.,14,TRBJ1-3,.,TRBV6-5,CASGLTVSGNTIYF,TGTGCCAGCGGTTTGACAGTCTCTGGAAACACCATATATTTT
.,13,TRBJ2-7,.,TRBV6-5,CASDRASGGEQYF,TGTGCCAGCGACCGGGCTTCTGGGGGGGAGCAGTACTTC
.,17,TRBJ1-4,TRBD1,TRBV18,CASSTGTGKSTNEKLFF,TGTGCCAGCTCGACCGGGACAGGGAAATCAACTAATGAAAAACTGTTTTTT
.,14,TRBJ2-7,.,TRBV10-3,CAISEGQSGDEQYF,TGTGCCATCAGTGAGGGACAGAGCGGGGACGAGCAGTACTTC
.,14,TRBJ1-2,.,TRBV6-5,CASSRGDPNYGYTF,TGTGCCAGCAGCCGGGGGGACCCTAACTATGGCTACACCTTC
.,14,TRBJ1-1,.,TRBV6-4,CASSATVMNTEAFF,TGTGCCAGCAGTGCCACGGTGATGAACACTGAAGCTTTCTTT
few,13,TRBJ1-1,.,TRBV5-1,CASSLTGTTEAFF,TGCGCCAGCAGCTTGACAGGGACCACTGAAGCTTTCTTT
.,16,TRBJ2-3,TRBD2,TRBV5-4,CASTREGGWGTDTQYF,TGTGCCAGCACCCGGGAGGGGGGCTGGGGCACAGATACGCAGTATTTT
.,13,TRBJ2-5,.,TRBV27,CASSLRYQETQYF,TGTGCCAGCAGTTTACGGTACCAAGAGACCCAGTACTTC
.,16,TRBJ2-1,.,TRBV4-3,CASSQERLSSYNEQFF,TGCGCCAGCAGCCAAGAACGCCTGAGCTCCTACAATGAGCAGTTCTTC
.,13,TRBJ1-1,TRBD1,TRBV7-8,CASRLQGLTEAFF,TGTGCCAGCAGGCTACAGGGGCTCACTGAAGCTTTCTTT
.,17,TRBJ2-7,TRBD1,TRBV7-9,CASSLAGTGGRSYEQYF,TGTGCCAGCAGCCTCGCCGGGACAGGGGGTCGCTCCTACGAGCAGTACTTC
.,15,TRBJ1-3,.,TRBV6-4,CASSEYSNSGNTIYF,TGTGCCAGCAGTGAGTACAGCAACTCTGGAAACACCATATATTTT
.,19,TRBJ2-5,TRBD2,TRBV10-3,CAISGEKETSGGIQETQYF,TGTGCCATCAGTGGCGAAAAAGAAACTAGCGGGGGGATCCAAGAGACCCAGTACTTC
.,15,TRBJ2-5,.,TRBV19,CASRALGGGEETQYF,TGTGCCAGTAGGGCCTTGGGGGGTGGGGAAGAGACCCAGTACTTC
many,15,TRBJ1-6,.,TRBV21-1,CASSKKDRAGSPLHF,TGTGCCAGCAGCAAAAAGGACAGGGCGGGTTCACCCCTCCACTTT
.,11,TRBJ2-5,.,TRBV6-5,CASGRAGTQYF,TGTGCCAGCGGCAGGGCAGGGACCCAGTACTTC
.,16,TRBJ2-1,TRBD2,TRBV6-5,CASSYGASGGPKEQFF,TGTGCCAGCAGTTACGGCGCTAGCGGGGGTCCCAAGGAGCAGTTCTTC
.,14,TRBJ2-2,TRBD2,TRBV10-3,CAVGSGRNSGELFF,TGTGCCGTGGGTAGCGGGAGAAATTCCGGGGAGCTGTTTTTT
few,14,TRBJ1-1,.,TRBV9,CASSPSQGYTEAFF,TGTGCCAGCAGCCCTTCGCAGGGGTACACTGAAGCTTTCTTT